One sample yielded the 25 T cell receptor beta chains listed below, sequenced in a study of T cells in women clearing cervical HPV infection. The assay was immunoSEQ multiplex PCR, and TCRdb's table has in-frame clones only and misses some. The sample table includes more than 25,000 clones. Material: blood buffy coat. The receptors originated from a woman aged 18 to 75 with a cervical HPV16 infection that either progressed to CIN3+ or cleared (not recorded which).

On this clone: From the germline J gene comes the end of the CDR3, since the read stops 3 residues before it. V gene TRBV27 combines with J gene TRBJ2-5; no firm D call. From germline, CDR1 is MNHEY and CDR2 SMNVEV (reference sequence). The CDR3 length is 14 residues. The germline V and J ends were trimmed by 0 bases and 4 bases, with 9 bases remaining between them. CDR3 DNA (partial): TGTGCCAGCAGTTTATCGAGCGTGGGAGAGACC. Translation gives CASSLSSVGET. The CDR3, in full, reads CASSLSSVGETQYF.

A remark on this clone: The read is 3 residues too short to cover the CDR3 end, so that end is filled in from the germline J gene. This chain links TRBV12-5 with TRBJ2-5; D might be TRBD2 (6 bases). Per germline, CDR1 LGHNT and CDR2 FRNRAP. Between the trimmed V and J ends, which lost 3 bases and 1 base, there was a span of 9 bases. This CDR3 is built from 14 residues. Partial CDR3 DNA: TGTGCTAGTGGTTTCGGGACTGTCCAAGAGACC. Translating gives CASGFGTVQET. The whole CDR3 protein is CASGFGTVQETQYF.

The part of the CDR3 DNA that was read is TGCGCCAGCAGCCTAAGGGGAGATGAAAAA. It encodes CASSLRGDEK. The whole CDR3 region reads CASSLRGDEKLFF. The chain has TRBV5-1 and TRBJ1-4; weak D call: TRBD1 (5 bases). The sequence runs out 3 residues before the end of the CDR3; the remainder is reconstructed from the germline J gene. With 4 bases removed from V and 6 bases from J, the gap between germline ends came to 10 bases. The CDR3 contains 13 residues. The germline CDR1 and CDR2 sequences are SGHRS and YFSETQ. The entire variable domain, with the rest obtained from reference TRBV5-1 and TRBJ1-4, is as follows: KAGVTQTPRYLIKTRGQQVTLSCSPISGHRSVSWYQQTPGQGLQFLFEYFSETQRNKGNFPGRFSGRQFSNSRSEMNVSTLELGDSALYLCASSLRGDEKLFFGSGTQLSVL.

Comment on this clone: Sequencing ends 3 residues short of the CDR3 end; the germline J gene provides the rest. The J gene is TRBJ2-7, the V gene TRBV20-1, with TRBD1 matching over 10 bases. The CDR3 spans 13 residues. The V gene end was trimmed by 6 bases and the J gene end by 5 bases; junction bases not matched to a gene: 7. The germline V gene encodes CDR1 DFQATT and CDR2 SNEGSKA (reference sequence). The CDR3 bases that were read are TGCAGTGCGCCGGGACAGGGGTTGAACGAG. As protein: CSAPGQGLNE. The entire CDR3 protein is CSAPGQGLNEQYF.

Details on this clone: The CDR3 extends 3 residues past the end of the read, so its final part is completed from the germline J gene. The chain uses TRBV30 and TRBJ1-5; D is uncertain. Deletions cut 0 bases from V and 4 bases from J, with 7 bases between. There are 13 residues in the CDR3. Per the germline V gene, CDR1 is GTSNPN and CDR2 is SVGIG (reference sequence). The CDR3 DNA, read in part, is TGTGCCTGGAGTGTTGGCGGGAATCAGCCC. Protein sequence: CAWSVGGNQP. The full CDR3 sequence reads CAWSVGGNQPQHF.

On this clone: The DNA ends 3 residues before the CDR3 does, and the rest of the CDR3 is filled in from the germline J gene. The chain employs TRBV11-2 and TRBJ1-2, with a possible D match to TRBD1 (6 bases). The ends were cut back, 4 bases at V and 6 bases at J, with 12 bases in the middle. Germline CDR1 is SGHAT and CDR2 is FQNNGV. The CDR3 is made up of 13 amino acids. CDR3 bases read: TGTGCCAGCAGCTCTACAGGGAGGGATGGC. It specifies CASSSTGRDG. The CDR3 as a whole reads CASSSTGRDGYTF.

Concerning this clone itself: The read ends 3 residues shy of where the CDR3 ends; the end is completed using the germline J gene. The rearrangement joins TRBV7-2 to TRBJ2-3; 9 bases are a match to TRBD2. The CDR3 has 15 amino acids. Per germline, CDR1 SGHTA and CDR2 FQGNSA. The V gene end was trimmed by 5 bases and the J gene end by 0 bases; junction bases not matched to a gene: 3. The part of the CDR3 DNA that was read is TGTGCCAGCAGCGCGGGACTAGCAAGCACAGATACG. The encoded protein is CASSAGLASTDT. The CDR3 in full is CASSAGLASTDTQYF.

Note on this clone: The CDR3 extends 3 residues past the end of the read, so its final part is completed from the germline J gene. The rearrangement uses TRBV5-1 and TRBJ2-2; weak D call: TRBD2 (7 bases). Germline loops: CDR1 SGHRS, CDR2 YFSETQ. This CDR3 has 14 residues. Trimming removed 4 bases at V and 7 bases at J, with 14 bases between. This chain's CDR3 is CASSGYREGGELFF. Partial CDR3 DNA: TGCGCCAGCAGCGGATACAGGGAGGGCGGGGAG.

For this clone: The CDR3 end falls 3 residues outside the read, so it is completed with the germline J gene. The chain is built from TRBV5-1 and TRBJ1-4, with a tentative D call TRBD1 (5 bases). The CDR3 is 16 amino acids. V gave up 4 bases and J gave up 7 bases, with 20 bases separating them. Germline V gene lookup returns CDR1 SGHRS and CDR2 YFSETQ. CDR3: CASSQDVRVRSEKLFF. The sequenced CDR3 bases are TGCGCCAGCAGCCAGGACGTCAGGGTGAGGTCTGAAAAA.

On this clone: The observed sequence ends 3 residues before the CDR3 terminus, with the missing tail filled in from the germline J gene. V usage is TRBV30 and J usage is TRBJ1-6, with D maybe TRBD1 (6 bases). Germline CDR1 and CDR2: GTSNPN and SVGIG (reference sequence). This CDR3 contains 14 residues. V was pared by 3 bases and J by 6 bases, with 12 bases between. The part of the CDR3 DNA that was read is TGTGCCTGGAGAAGGGGGGGTACTAATTCACCC. It yields the protein CAWRRGGTNSP. The CDR3 as a whole reads CAWRRGGTNSPLHF.

A remark on this clone: The CDR3 end is not reached by the read, which stops 3 residues before it; the germline J gene fills it in. The chain links TRBV29-1 to TRBJ2-2; TRBD1 matches at 7 bases. Germline CDR1 reads SQVTM; CDR2 reads ANQGSEA. V shed 7 bases and J 4 bases; nucleotides not matched to a gene: 6. The CDR3 spans 13 residues. The part of the CDR3 DNA that was read is TGCAGCGGAGGGACAGTTACCACCGGGGAG. Translated, it gives CSGGTVTTGE. The whole CDR3 reads CSGGTVTTGELFF.

Points on this clone: The read halts 3 residues ahead of the CDR3 end, with the missing end drawn from the germline J gene. J is TRBJ2-7 and V is TRBV7-2; a weak D match, TRBD1 (6 bases). There are 14 residues in the CDR3. With 7 bases removed from V and 2 bases from J, the gap between germline ends came to 15 bases. CDR1 and CDR2 (germline): SGHTA, FQGNSA. CDR3 bases read: TGTGCCAGCACCTCCCGGACAGCCACCTACGAG. Encoded protein: CASTSRTATYE. The full CDR3 sequence reads CASTSRTATYEQYF.

For this clone: The read comes to an end 3 residues before the CDR3 does, leaving the germline J gene to fill in the end. The genes are TRBV29-1 and TRBJ2-2; 8 positions agree with TRBD1. Germline-derived CDR1 and CDR2 are SQVTM and ANQGSEA. CDR3 size: 14 residues. Incomplete CDR3 DNA: TGCAGCGTTGAAGTCACCAGGGGGCGAGAAAAG. Translated: CSVEVTRGREK. The CDR3, in full, reads CSVEVTRGREKLFF.

CDR3 sequence: CASNSGGDYNDYTF. CDR3 DNA, as far as it was read: TGTGCCAGTAATAGCGGGGGGGACTACAATGAC. The chain combines TRBV19 with TRBJ1-2; D may be TRBD1 (5 bases). The CDR3 end lies 3 residues beyond the end of the read and is filled in from the germline J gene. CDR1 is LNHDA, CDR2 SQIVND, per germline (reference sequence). The CDR3 runs to 14 residues.

On this clone itself: Sequencing ends 3 residues short of the CDR3 end; the germline J gene provides the rest. The chain uses TRBV7-3 and TRBJ2-1; D is perhaps TRBD2 (5 bases). The V gene's germline CDR1 is SGHTA and CDR2 FQGTGA. This CDR3 has 15 residues. Trimming took 1 base from V and 7 from J, leaving 14 bases between them. The CDR3 bases that were read are TGTGCCAGCAGCTTAAGTTGGTCTAGCATGAATGAG. This translates into CASSLSWSSMNE. The whole CDR3 is CASSLSWSSMNEQFF.

In regard to this clone: The missing CDR3 end, 3 residues past where the read stops, is filled in from the germline J gene. The chain links TRBV5-1 to TRBJ2-6, with 8 positions matching TRBD1. Germline loops: CDR1 SGHRS, CDR2 YFSETQ. The CDR3 runs 18 residues. Trimming at V came to 0 bases and at J to 5 bases, leaving 10 bases not matched to a gene. The CDR3 bases that were read are TGCGCCAGCAGCTTGGACAGGGGGTATAGGTCCAGGGCCAACGTC. This codes for CASSLDRGYRSRANV. The full CDR3 protein is CASSLDRGYRSRANVLTF.

To note about this clone: The CDR3 is cut off 3 residues early in the read; its end comes from the germline J gene. The genes are TRBV19 and TRBJ2-2; D remains ambiguous. The V gene lost 1 base and the J gene lost 7 bases, with 7 bases spanning the gap. The CDR3 covers 13 residues. The germline V gene has CDR1 LNHDA and CDR2 SQIVND (reference sequence). CDR3 loop: CASSIGAYGELFF. The DNA read from the CDR3 is TGTGCCAGTAGTATAGGGGCCTACGGGGAG.

Note on this clone: The read stops 3 residues short of the end of the CDR3; the missing end is completed from the germline J gene. The chain couples TRBV19 to TRBJ2-7, with 10 bases aligning to TRBD2. Germline CDR1 is LNHDA and CDR2 is SQIVND (reference sequence). The ends lost 1 base at V and 1 base at J; junction bases unmatched: 1. The CDR3 has 15 amino acids. The sequenced part of the CDR3 DNA is TGTGCCAGTAGTATAGGAGCGGGAGGGTCCTACGAG. Translating gives CASSIGAGGSYE. The whole CDR3 is CASSIGAGGSYEQYF.

Regarding this clone: The read ends 3 residues early relative to the CDR3; the germline J gene fills the gap. This chain joins TRBV29-1 and TRBJ1-1, with TRBD1 matching over 9 bases. This CDR3 region has 16 residues. Germline V gives CDR1 SQVTM, CDR2 ANQGSEA. The CDR3 sequence: CSVELSDRGLSGEAFF. The sequenced CDR3 bases are TGCAGCGTTGAACTATCGGACAGGGGCCTATCGGGAGAA.

As to this clone: The sequenced fragment ends 3 residues before the CDR3 boundary, so the rest is inferred from the germline J gene. The chain uses TRBV5-6 and TRBJ2-3; possible D gene TRBD2, 5 bases. Germline CDR1 and CDR2: SGHDT and YYEEEE. The CDR3 is made up of 14 amino acids. V lost 4 bases to trimming and J lost 0 bases, with 9 bases between them. The covered CDR3 bases are TGTGCCAGCAGCACCTTAGCGAGCACAGATACG. It specifies CASSTLASTDT. The whole CDR3 protein is CASSTLASTDTQYF.

On this clone itself: The DNA ends 3 residues before the CDR3 does, and the rest of the CDR3 is filled in from the germline J gene. V usage is TRBV6-1 and J usage is TRBJ2-3; the D gene is possibly TRBD1 (6 bases). The V end was cut by 2 bases, the J end by 4 bases, with 10 bases between. CDR1 is MNHNS, CDR2 SASEGT, per germline. The CDR3 is 14 residues long. CDR3 in amino acids: CASSELRGSDTQYF. CDR3 DNA, as far as it was read: TGTGCCAGCAGTGAACTTAGGGGGTCAGATACG.

A remark on this clone: The missing CDR3 end, 3 residues past where the read stops, is filled in from the germline J gene. The rearrangement uses TRBV19 and TRBJ2-1; 7 nucleotides agree with TRBD1. The CDR3 runs to 16 residues. The germline V gene encodes CDR1 LNHDA and CDR2 SQIVND (reference sequence). V shed 5 bases and J 8 bases; nucleotides not matched to a gene: 15. CDR3 amino acids: CASSSRDSPVVYEQFF. The sequenced CDR3 bases are TGTGCCAGTAGTTCTCGGGACAGCCCGGTGGTGTATGAG.

This CDR3 reads CASSSSRLAGGLENEQFF. The sequenced part of the CDR3 DNA is TGTGCCAGCAGCTCCTCACGACTAGCGGGGGGTCTAGAGAATGAG. This rearrangement joins TRBV9 to TRBJ2-1; 13 bases line up with TRBD2. The read gets to within 3 residues of the CDR3 end, and the germline J gene fills in the rest. V lost 4 bases and J lost 7; bases outside the gene matches: 14. The CDR3 totals 18 residues. Per the germline V gene, CDR1 is SGDLS and CDR2 is YYNGEE.

Regarding this clone: The read terminates 3 residues before the CDR3 end, so the remaining end is supplied by the germline J gene. The rearrangement joins TRBV5-1 to TRBJ1-1; TRBD1 matches 9 bases. The CDR3 length is 14 residues. Per the germline V gene, CDR1 is SGHRS and CDR2 is YFSETQ. The junction had 6 bases not matched to a gene; V was cut back by 6 bases and J by 3 bases. Incomplete CDR3 DNA: TGCGCCAGCACCAGGGGACAGGGCGACACTGAA. Translated, it gives CASTRGQGDTE. Given in full, the CDR3 is CASTRGQGDTEAFF.

To note about this clone: Read sequence stops 3 residues before the CDR3 end, and the germline J gene provides the missing end. The V gene is TRBV30, the J gene TRBJ1-2; D possibly corresponds to TRBD1 (5 bases). The V end was cut by 5 bases, the J end by 6 bases, with 13 bases between. The CDR3 sequence is 12 residues long. CDR1 and CDR2 (germline): GTSNPN, SVGIG (reference sequence). Incomplete CDR3 DNA: TGTGCCTGGGGGTGGCCAGGGAATGGC. Its protein product is CAWGWPGNG. In full, the CDR3 reads CAWGWPGNGYTF.